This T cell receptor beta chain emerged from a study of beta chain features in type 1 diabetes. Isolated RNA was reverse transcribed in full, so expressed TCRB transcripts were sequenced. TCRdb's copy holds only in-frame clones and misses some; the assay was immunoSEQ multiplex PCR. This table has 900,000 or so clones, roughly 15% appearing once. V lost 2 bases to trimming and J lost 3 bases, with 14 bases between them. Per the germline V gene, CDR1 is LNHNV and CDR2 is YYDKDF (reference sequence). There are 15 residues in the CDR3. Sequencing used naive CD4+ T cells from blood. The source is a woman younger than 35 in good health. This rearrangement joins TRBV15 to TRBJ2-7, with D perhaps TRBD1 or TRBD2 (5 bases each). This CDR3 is CATSRPRARGYEQYF. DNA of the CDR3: TGTGCCACCAGCAGACCCAGGGCGAGGGGCTACGAGCAGTACTTC. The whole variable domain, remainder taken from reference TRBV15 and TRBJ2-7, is DAMVIQNPRYQVTQFGKPVTLSCSQTLNHNVMYWYQQKSSQAPKLLFHYYDKDFNNEADTPDNFQSRRPNTSFCFLDIRSPGLGDTAMYLCATSRPRARGYEQYFGPGTRLTVT.